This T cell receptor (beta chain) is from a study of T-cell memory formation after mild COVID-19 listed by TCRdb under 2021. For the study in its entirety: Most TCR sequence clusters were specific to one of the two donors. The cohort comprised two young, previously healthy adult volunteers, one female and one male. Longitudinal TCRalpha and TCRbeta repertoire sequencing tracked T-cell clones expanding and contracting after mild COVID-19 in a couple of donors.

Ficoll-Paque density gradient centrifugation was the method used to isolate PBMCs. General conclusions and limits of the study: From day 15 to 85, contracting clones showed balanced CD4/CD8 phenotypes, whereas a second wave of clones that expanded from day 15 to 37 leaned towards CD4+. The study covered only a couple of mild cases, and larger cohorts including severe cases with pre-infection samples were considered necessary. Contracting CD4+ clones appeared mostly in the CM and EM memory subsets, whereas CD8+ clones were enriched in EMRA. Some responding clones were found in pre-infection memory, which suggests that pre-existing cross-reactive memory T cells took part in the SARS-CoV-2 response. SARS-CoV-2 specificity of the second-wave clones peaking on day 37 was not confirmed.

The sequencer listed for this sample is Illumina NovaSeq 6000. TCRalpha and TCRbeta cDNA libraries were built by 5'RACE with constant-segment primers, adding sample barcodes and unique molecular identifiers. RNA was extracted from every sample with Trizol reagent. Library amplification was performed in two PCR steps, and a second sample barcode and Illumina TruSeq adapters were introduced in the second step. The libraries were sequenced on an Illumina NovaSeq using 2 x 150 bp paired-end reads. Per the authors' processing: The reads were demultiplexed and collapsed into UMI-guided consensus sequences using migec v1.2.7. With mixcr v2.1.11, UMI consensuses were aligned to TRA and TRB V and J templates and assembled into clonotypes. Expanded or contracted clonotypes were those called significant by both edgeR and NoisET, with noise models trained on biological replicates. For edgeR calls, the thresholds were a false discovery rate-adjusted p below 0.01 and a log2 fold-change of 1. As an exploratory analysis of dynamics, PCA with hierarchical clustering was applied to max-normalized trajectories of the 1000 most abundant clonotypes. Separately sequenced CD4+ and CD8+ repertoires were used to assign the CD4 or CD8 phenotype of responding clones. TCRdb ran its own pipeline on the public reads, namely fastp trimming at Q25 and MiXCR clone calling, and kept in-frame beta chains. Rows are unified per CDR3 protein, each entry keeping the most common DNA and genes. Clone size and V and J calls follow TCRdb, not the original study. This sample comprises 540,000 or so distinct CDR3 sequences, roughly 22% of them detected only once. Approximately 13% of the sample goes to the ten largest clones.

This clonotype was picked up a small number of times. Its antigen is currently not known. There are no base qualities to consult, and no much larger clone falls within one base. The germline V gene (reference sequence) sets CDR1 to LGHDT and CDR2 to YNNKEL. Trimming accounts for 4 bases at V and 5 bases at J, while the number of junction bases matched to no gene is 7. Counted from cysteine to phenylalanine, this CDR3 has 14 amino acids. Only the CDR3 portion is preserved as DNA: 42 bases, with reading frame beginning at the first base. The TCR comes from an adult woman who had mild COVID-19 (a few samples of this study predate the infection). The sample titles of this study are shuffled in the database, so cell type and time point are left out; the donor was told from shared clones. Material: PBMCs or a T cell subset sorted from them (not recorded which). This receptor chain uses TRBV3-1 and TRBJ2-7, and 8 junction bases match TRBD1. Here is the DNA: TGTGCCAGCAGCCCGCGCAGGGGGCAAGACGAGCAGTACTTC. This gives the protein CASSPRRGQDEQYF.